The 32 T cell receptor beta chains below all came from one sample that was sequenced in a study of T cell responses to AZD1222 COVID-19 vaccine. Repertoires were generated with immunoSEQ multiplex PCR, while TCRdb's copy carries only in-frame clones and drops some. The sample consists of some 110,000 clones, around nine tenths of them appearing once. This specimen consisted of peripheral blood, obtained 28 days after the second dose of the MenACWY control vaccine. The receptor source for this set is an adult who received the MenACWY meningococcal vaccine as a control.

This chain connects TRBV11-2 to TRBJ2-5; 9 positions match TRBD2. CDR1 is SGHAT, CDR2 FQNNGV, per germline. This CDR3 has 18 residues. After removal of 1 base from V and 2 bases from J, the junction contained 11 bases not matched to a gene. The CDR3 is CASSLGVRASGAQETQYF. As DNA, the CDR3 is TGTGCCAGCAGCTTAGGGGTGAGGGCTAGCGGGGCACAAGAGACCCAGTACTTC.

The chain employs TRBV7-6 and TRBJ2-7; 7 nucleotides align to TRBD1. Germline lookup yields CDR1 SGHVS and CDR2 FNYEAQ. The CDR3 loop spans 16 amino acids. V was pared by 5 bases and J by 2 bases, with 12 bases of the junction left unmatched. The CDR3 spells CASSTQTRDSTYEQYF. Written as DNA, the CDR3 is TGTGCCAGCAGCACTCAAACCCGGGACAGCACCTACGAGCAGTACTTC. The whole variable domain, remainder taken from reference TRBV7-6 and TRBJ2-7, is GAGVSQSPRYKVTKRGQDVALRCDPISGHVSLYWYRQALGQGPEFLTYFNYEAQQDKSGLPNDRFSAERPEGSISTLTIQRTEQRDSAMYRCASSTQTRDSTYEQYFGPGTRLTVT.

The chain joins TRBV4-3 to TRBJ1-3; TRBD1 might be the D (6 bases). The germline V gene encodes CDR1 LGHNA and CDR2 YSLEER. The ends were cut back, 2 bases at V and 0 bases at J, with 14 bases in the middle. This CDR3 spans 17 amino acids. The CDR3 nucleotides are TGCGCCAGCAGCCAATTCGCAGGGGCCAACTCTGGAAACACCATATATTTT. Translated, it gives CASSQFAGANSGNTIYF.

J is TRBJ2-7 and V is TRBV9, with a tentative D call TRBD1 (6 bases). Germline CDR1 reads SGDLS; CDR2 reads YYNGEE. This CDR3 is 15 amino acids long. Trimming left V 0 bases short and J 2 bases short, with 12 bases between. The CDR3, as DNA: TGTGCCAGCAGCGTAGATCAGGGGCCAACCTACGAGCAGTACTTC. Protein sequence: CASSVDQGPTYEQYF. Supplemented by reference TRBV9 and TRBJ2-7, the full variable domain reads DSGVTQTPKHLITATGQRVTLRCSPRSGDLSVYWYQQSLDQGLQFLIQYYNGEERAKGNILERFSAQQFPDLHSELNLSSLELGDSALYFCASSVDQGPTYEQYFGPGTRLTVT.

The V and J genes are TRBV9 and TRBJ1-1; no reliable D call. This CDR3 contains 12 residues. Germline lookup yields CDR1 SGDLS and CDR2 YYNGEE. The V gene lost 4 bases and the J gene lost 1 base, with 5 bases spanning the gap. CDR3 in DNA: TGTGCCAGCAGCCGAGGGAACACTGAAGCTTTCTTT. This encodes CASSRGNTEAFF.

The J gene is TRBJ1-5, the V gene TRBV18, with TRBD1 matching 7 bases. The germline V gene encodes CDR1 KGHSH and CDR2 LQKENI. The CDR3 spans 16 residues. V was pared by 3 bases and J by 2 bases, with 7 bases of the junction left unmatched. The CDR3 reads CASSPRGGGGNQPQHF. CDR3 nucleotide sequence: TGTGCCAGCTCACCGCGAGGGGGCGGGGGCAATCAGCCCCAGCATTTT. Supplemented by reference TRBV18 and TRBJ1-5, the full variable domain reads NAGVMQNPRHLVRRRGQEARLRCSPMKGHSHVYWYRQLPEEGLKFMVYLQKENIIDESGMPKERFSAEFPKEGPSILRIQQVVRGDSAAYFCASSPRGGGGNQPQHFGDGTRLSIL.

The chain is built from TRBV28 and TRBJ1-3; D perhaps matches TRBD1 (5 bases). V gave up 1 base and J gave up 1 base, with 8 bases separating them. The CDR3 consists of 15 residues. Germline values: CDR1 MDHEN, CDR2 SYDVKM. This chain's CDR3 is CASSLLGGSGNTIYF. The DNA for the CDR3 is TGTGCCAGCAGTTTATTGGGGGGTTCTGGAAACACCATATATTTT.

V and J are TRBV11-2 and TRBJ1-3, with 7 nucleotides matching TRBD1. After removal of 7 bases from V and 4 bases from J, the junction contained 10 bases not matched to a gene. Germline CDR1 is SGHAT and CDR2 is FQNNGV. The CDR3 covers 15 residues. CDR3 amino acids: CASTPTGLRGNTIYF. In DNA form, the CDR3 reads TGTGCCAGCACCCCGACAGGGTTACGAGGAAACACCATATATTTT.

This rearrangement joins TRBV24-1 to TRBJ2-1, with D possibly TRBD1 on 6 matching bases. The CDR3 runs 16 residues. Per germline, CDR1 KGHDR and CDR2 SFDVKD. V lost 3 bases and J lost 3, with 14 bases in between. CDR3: CATSDNGQTFYNEQFF. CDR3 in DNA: TGTGCCACCAGTGATAACGGACAGACCTTCTACAATGAGCAGTTCTTC.

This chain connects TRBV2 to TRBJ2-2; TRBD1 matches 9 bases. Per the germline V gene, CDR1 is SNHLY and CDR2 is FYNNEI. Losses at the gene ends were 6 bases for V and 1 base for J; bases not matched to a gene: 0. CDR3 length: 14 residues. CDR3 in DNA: TGTGCCAGCAGGGGACAGGGGAACACCGGGGAGCTGTTTTTT. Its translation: CASRGQGNTGELFF.

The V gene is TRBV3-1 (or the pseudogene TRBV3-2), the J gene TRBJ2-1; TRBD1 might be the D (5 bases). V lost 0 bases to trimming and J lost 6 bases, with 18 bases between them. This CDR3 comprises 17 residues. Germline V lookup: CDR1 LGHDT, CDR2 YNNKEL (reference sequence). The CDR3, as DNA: TGTGCCAGCAGCCAAGATAGTTCTCTCCAGGGTGTCAATGAGCAGTTCTTC. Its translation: CASSQDSSLQGVNEQFF.

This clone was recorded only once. The CDR3 sequence is CASSIGQGTYEQYF. As DNA, the CDR3 is TGTGCCAGTAGTATAGGTCAGGGAACCTACGAGCAGTACTTC. J is TRBJ2-7 and V is TRBV19; maybe TRBD1 (5 bases). Deletions cut 1 base from V and 2 bases from J, with 9 bases between. The germline V gene encodes CDR1 LNHDA and CDR2 SQIVND (reference sequence). The CDR3 sequence is 14 residues long.

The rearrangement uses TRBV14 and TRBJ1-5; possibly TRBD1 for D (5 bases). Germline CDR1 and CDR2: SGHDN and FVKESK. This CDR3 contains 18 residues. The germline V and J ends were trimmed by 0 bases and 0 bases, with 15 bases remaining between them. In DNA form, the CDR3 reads TGTGCCAGCAGCCAAGATGGAAATAGAGGGGATAGCAATCAGCCCCAGCATTTT. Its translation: CASSQDGNRGDSNQPQHF.

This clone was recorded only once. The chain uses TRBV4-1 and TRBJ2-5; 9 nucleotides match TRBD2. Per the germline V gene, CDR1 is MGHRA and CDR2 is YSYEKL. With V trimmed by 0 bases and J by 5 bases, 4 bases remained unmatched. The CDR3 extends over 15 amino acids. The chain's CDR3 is CASSQDGTSTETQYF. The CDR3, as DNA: TGCGCCAGCAGCCAAGATGGGACTAGCACGGAGACCCAGTACTTC.

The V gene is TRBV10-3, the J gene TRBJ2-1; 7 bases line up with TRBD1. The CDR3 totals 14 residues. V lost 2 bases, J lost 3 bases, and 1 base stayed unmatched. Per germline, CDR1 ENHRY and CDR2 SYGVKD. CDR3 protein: CAISETGVYNEQFF. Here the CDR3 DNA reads TGTGCCATCAGTGAGACAGGGGTCTACAATGAGCAGTTCTTC.

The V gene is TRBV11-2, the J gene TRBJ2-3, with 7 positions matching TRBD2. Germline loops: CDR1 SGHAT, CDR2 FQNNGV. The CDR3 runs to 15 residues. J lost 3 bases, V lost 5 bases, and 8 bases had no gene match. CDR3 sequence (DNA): TGTGCCAGCAGCCCCTGGGTCGGGGGGACAGATACGCAGTATTTT. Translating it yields CASSPWVGGTDTQYF.

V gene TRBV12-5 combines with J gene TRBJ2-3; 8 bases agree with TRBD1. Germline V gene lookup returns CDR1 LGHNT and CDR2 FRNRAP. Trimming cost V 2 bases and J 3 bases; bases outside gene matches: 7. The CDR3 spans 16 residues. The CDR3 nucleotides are TGTGCTAGTGGTTTGAGAACGACAGGGGCGACAGATACGCAGTATTTT. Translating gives CASGLRTTGATDTQYF.

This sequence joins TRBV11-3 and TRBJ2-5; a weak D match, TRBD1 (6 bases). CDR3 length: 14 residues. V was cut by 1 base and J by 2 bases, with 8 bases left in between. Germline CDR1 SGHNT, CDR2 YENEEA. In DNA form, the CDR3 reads TGTGCCAGCAGCTTAGCTGGACAGCAAGAGACCCAGTACTTC. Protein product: CASSLAGQQETQYF.

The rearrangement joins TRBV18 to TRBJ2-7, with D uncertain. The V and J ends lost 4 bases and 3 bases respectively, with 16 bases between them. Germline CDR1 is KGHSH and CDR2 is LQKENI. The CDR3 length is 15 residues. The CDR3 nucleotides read TGTGCCAGCTCACTTTCGGCAGGTCCTAGCTACGAGCAGTACTTC. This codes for CASSLSAGPSYEQYF. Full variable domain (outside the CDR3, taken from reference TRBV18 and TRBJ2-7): NAGVMQNPRHLVRRRGQEARLRCSPMKGHSHVYWYRQLPEEGLKFMVYLQKENIIDESGMPKERFSAEFPKEGPSILRIQQVVRGDSAAYFCASSLSAGPSYEQYFGPGTRLTVT.

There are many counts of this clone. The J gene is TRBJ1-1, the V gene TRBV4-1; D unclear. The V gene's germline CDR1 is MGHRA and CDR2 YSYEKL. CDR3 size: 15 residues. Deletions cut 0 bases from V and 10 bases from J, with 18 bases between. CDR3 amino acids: CASSQDSGTQVGAFF. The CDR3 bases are TGCGCCAGCAGCCAAGATAGTGGCACCCAGGTGGGAGCTTTCTTT.

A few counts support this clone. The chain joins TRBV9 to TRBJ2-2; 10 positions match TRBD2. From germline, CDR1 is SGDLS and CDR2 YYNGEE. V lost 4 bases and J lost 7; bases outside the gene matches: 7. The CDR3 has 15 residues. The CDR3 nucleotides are TGTGCCAGCAGCCTCACTAGCGGGGTGGTCGGGGAGCTGTTTTTT. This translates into CASSLTSGVVGELFF.

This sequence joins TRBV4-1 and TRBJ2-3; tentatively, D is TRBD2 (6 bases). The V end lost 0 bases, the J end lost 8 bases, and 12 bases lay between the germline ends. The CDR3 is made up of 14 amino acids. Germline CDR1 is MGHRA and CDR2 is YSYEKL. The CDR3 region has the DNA TGCGCCAGCAGCCAAGATAGGAGGGGTGGTACGCAGTATTTT. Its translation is CASSQDRRGGTQYF.

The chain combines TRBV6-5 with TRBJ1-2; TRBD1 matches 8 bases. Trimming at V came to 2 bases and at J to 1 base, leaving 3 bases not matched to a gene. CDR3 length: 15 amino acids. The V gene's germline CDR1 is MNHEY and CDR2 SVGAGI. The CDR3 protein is CASSYTDRGNYGYTF. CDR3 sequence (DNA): TGTGCCAGCAGTTACACAGACAGGGGTAACTATGGCTACACCTTC.

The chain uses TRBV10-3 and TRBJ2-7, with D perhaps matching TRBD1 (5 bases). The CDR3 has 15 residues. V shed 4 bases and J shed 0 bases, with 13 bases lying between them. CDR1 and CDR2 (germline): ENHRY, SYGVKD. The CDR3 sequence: CAISARADSSYEQYF. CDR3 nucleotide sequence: TGTGCCATCAGTGCCCGGGCAGACAGCTCCTACGAGCAGTACTTC.

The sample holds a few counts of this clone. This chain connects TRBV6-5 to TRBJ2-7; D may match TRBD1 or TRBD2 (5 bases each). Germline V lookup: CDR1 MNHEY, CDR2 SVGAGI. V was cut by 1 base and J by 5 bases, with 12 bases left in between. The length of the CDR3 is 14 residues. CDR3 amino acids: CASSYLGRGHEQYF. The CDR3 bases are TGTGCCAGCAGTTACTTGGGACGGGGACACGAGCAGTACTTC.

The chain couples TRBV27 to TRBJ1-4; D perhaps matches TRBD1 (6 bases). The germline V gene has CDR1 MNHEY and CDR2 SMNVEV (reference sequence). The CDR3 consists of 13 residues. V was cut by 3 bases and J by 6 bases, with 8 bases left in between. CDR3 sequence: CASSLNRDEKLFF. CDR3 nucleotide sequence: TGTGCCAGCAGTTTGAACAGGGATGAAAAACTGTTTTTT.

The CDR3 DNA is TGCGCCAGCAGCTTGGGGGGACAGGGTTACTACGAGCAGTACTTC. It yields the protein CASSLGGQGYYEQYF. The chain has TRBV5-1 and TRBJ2-7; TRBD1 matches 9 bases. CDR1 and CDR2 (germline): SGHRS, YFSETQ. This CDR3 region has 15 residues. V shed 0 bases and J 3 bases; nucleotides not matched to a gene: 4.

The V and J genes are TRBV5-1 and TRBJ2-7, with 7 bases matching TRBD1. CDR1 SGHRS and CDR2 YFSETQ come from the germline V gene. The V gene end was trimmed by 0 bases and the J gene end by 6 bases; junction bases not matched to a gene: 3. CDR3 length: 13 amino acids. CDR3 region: CASSLAPGGEQYF. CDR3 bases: TGCGCCAGCAGCTTGGCCCCAGGGGGCGAGCAGTACTTC.

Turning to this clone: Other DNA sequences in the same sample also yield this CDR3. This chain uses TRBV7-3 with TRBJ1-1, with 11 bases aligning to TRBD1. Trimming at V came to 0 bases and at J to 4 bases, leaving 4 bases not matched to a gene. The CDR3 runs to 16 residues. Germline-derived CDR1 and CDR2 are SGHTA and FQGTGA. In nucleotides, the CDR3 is TGTGCCAGCAGCTTAACGCCCGGGACAGGGGGCACTGAAGCTTTCTTT. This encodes CASSLTPGTGGTEAFF.

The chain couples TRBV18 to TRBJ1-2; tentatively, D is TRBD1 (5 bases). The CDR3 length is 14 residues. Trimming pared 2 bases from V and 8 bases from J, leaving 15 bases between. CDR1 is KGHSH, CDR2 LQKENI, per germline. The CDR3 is CASSPGRAVSGYTF. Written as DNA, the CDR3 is TGTGCCAGCTCACCAGGCAGGGCGGTGTCGGGCTACACCTTC.

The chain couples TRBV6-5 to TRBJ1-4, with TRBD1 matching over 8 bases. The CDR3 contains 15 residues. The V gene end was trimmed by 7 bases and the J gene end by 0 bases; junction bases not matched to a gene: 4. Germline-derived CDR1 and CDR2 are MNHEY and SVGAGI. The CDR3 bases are TGTGCCAGCACCTCGGGACAGGCAACTAATGAAAAACTGTTTTTT. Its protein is CASTSGQATNEKLFF.

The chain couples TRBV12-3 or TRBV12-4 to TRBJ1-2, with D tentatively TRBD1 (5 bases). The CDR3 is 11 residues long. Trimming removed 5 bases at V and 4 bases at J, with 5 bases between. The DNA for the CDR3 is TGTGCCAGCAGTCAGGGCTATGGCTACACCTTC. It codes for CASSQGYGYTF.